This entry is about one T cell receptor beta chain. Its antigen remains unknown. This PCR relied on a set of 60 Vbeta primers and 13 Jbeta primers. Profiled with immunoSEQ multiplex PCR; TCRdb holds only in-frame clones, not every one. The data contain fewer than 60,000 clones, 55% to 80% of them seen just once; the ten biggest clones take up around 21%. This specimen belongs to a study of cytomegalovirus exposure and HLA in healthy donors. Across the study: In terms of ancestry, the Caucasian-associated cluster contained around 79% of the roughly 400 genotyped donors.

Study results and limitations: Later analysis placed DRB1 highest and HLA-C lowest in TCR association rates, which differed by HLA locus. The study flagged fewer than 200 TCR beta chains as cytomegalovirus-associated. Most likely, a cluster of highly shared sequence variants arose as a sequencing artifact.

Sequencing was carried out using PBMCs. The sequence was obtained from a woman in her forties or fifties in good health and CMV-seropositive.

The CDR3 is CASSVGPTGFGNHGYTF. The DNA for the CDR3 is TGTGCCAGCAGCGTCGGGCCCACAGGGTTCGGGAATCATGGCTACACCTTC. The chain joins TRBV9 to TRBJ1-2; perhaps TRBD1 as D (6 bases). The V and J ends lost 2 bases and 6 bases respectively, with 23 bases between them. The CDR3 spans 17 residues. Germline-derived CDR1 and CDR2 are SGDLS and YYNGEE.